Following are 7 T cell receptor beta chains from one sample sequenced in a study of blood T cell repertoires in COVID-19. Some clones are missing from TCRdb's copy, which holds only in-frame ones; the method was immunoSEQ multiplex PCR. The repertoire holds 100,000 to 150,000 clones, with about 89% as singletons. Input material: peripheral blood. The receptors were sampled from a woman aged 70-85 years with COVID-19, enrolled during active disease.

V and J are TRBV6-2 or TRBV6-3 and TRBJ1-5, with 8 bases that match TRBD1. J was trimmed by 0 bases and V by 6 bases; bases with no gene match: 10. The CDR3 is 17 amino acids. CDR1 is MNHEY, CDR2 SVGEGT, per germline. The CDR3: CASSPGQGNPSNQPQHF. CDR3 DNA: TGTGCCAGCAGCCCTGGACAGGGCAACCCTAGCAATCAGCCCCAGCATTTT.

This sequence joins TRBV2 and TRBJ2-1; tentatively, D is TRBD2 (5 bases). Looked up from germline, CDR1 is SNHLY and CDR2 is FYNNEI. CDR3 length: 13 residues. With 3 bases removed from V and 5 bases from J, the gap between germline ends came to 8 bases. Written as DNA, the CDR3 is TGTGCCAGCAGTGACGACTACGACAATGAGCAGTTCTTC. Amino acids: CASSDDYDNEQFF.

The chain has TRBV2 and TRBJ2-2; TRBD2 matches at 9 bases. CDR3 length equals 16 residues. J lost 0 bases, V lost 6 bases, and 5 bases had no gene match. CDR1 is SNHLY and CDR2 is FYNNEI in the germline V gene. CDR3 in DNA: TGTGCCAGCAGACGTAGCGGGAGCACGAACACCGGGGAGCTGTTTTTT. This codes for CASRRSGSTNTGELFF.

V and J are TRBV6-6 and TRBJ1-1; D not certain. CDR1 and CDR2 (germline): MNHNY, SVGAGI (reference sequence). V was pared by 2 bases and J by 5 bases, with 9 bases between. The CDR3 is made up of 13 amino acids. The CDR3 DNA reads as TGTGCCAGCAGTTACCCTGGAGGGACTGAAGCTTTCTTT. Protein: CASSYPGGTEAFF.

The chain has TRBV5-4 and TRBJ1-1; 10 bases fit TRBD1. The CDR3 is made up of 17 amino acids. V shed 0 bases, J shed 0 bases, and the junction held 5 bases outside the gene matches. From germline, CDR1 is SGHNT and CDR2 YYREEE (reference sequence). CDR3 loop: CASSLERDRGVNTEAFF. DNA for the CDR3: TGTGCCAGCAGCTTGGAGCGGGACAGGGGAGTGAACACTGAAGCTTTCTTT.

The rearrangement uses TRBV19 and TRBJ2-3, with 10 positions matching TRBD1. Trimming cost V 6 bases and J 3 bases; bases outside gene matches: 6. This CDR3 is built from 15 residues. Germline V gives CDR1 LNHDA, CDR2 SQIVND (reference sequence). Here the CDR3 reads CASSPDRGQTDTQYF. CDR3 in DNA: TGTGCCAGTAGCCCCGACAGGGGGCAGACAGATACGCAGTATTTT.

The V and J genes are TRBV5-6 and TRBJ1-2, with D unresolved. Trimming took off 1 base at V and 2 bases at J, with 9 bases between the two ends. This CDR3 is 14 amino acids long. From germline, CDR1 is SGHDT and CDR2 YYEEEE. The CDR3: CASSLSVSNYGYTF. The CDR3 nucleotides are TGTGCCAGCAGCTTGTCTGTGTCCAACTATGGCTACACCTTC. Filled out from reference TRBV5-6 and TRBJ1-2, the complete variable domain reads DAGVTQSPTHLIKTRGQQVTLRCSPKSGHDTVSWYQQALGQGPQFIFQYYEEEERQRGNFPDRFSGHQFPNYSSELNVNALLLGDSALYLCASSLSVSNYGYTFGSGTRLTVV.